A single sample gave rise to the 9 T cell receptor beta chains below, sequenced in a study of blood T cell repertoires in COVID-19. TCRdb's table, derived via immunoSEQ multiplex PCR, lists solely in-frame clones and lacks some. This sample has fewer than 200,000 clones; 81% occur once, and the top ten carry roughly 6%. The sequencing sample was made of PBMCs or T cells enriched from blood (not recorded which). Source of these receptors: a woman aged 35 to 49 with acute COVID-19.

The V and J genes are TRBV13 and TRBJ2-3; maybe TRBD1 (7 bases). Between the trimmed V and J ends, which lost 0 bases and 0 bases, there was a span of 13 bases. Per the germline V gene, CDR1 is PRHDT and CDR2 is FYEKMQ (reference sequence). CDR3 length equals 17 residues. CDR3 residues: CASSLGAGQISTDTQYF. CDR3 DNA sequence: TGTGCCAGCAGCTTAGGCGCGGGACAGATTAGCACAGATACGCAGTATTTT.

This chain connects TRBV21-1 to TRBJ2-7; no check of the table's D call, TRBD2, against the DNA was made. TRBV21-1 is classified as a pseudogene. The CDR3 runs to 14 residues. In DNA, the CDR3 is TGTGCCAGCAGCAATCGGGCGGGAGAATACGAGCAGTACTTC. Protein: CASSNRAGEYEQYF.

The V call is TRBV3-1 (or the pseudogene TRBV3-2), the J call TRBJ1-1; unclear D gene. In germline, CDR1 is LGHDT, CDR2 YNNKEL (reference sequence). Trimming shortened V by 1 base and J by 4 bases, and 13 bases separated the two germline ends. The length of the CDR3 is 15 residues. As DNA, the CDR3 is TGTGCCAGCAGCCAAGGTGATCGTACGGGCACTGAAGCTTTCTTT. Its protein is CASSQGDRTGTEAFF.

The gene calls are TRBV6-2 or TRBV6-3 and TRBJ2-5; D is possibly TRBD1 (5 bases). Trimming cost V 6 bases and J 5 bases, with 16 bases left between them. In germline, CDR1 is MNHEY, CDR2 SVGEGT. The CDR3 is 14 residues long. The CDR3 bases are TGTGCCAGCAGCCGCCCGACAGTTAAGGAGACCCAGTACTTC. Amino acids: CASSRPTVKETQYF.

This clone was seen repeatedly, ten times or more. The chain uses TRBV7-3 and TRBJ2-2, with TRBD2 matching 7 bases. The CDR3 is 14 amino acids. The germline V gene encodes CDR1 SGHTA and CDR2 FQGTGA. V trimming: 5 bases; J trimming: 1 base; junction bases outside the gene matches: 1. Here the CDR3 reads CASSPGGNTGELFF. In DNA form, the CDR3 reads TGTGCCAGCAGCCCGGGGGGGAACACCGGGGAGCTGTTTTTT. The entire variable domain, with the rest obtained from reference TRBV7-3 and TRBJ2-2, is as follows: GAGVSQTPSNKVTEKGKYVELRCDPISGHTALYWYRQSLGQGPEFLIYFQGTGAADDSGLPNDRFFAVRPEGSVSTLKIQRTERGDSAVYLCASSPGGNTGELFFGEGSRLTVL.

This sequence joins TRBV29-1 and TRBJ1-1, with TRBD1 identical over 8 bases. CDR3 length: 14 residues. Germline V gene data show CDR1 as SQVTM and CDR2 as ANQGSEA. Losses at the gene ends were 6 bases for V and 2 bases for J; bases not matched to a gene: 8. The CDR3 reads CSVPSTGDNTEAFF. In nucleotides, the CDR3 is TGCAGCGTACCGTCGACAGGGGACAACACTGAAGCTTTCTTT.

The CDR3 sequence is CASSYGGTSSYEQYF. The CDR3 DNA reads as TGTGCCAGCAGTTACGGGGGGACTAGCTCCTACGAGCAGTACTTC. The V gene is TRBV2, the J gene TRBJ2-7, with TRBD2 matching over 8 bases. J lost 0 bases, V lost 5 bases, and 6 bases had no gene match. This CDR3 has 15 residues. CDR1 SNHLY and CDR2 FYNNEI come from the germline V gene.

V and J are TRBV24-1 and TRBJ2-5; D is undetermined. Germline CDR1 is KGHDR and CDR2 is SFDVKD. Trimming pared 4 bases from V and 7 bases from J, leaving 9 bases between. This CDR3 has 12 residues. The CDR3 loop reads CATSDYRGTQYF. In nucleotides, the CDR3 is TGTGCCACCAGTGACTACCGTGGGACCCAGTACTTC.

CDR3 loop: CASSSGYQETQYF. CDR3 bases: TGTGCCAGTAGTAGCGGGTACCAAGAGACCCAGTACTTC. The J gene is TRBJ2-5, the V gene TRBV19; D is perhaps TRBD2 (5 bases). The CDR3 is made up of 13 amino acids. The germline V gene encodes CDR1 LNHDA and CDR2 SQIVND (reference sequence). Trimming shortened V by 4 bases and J by 0 bases, and 6 bases separated the two germline ends.